This T cell receptor beta chain was sequenced during a study of PD-1 blockade in classical Hodgkin lymphoma. For the study at large: On a schedule of every 2 weeks, patients received nivolumab 3 mg/kg intravenously. Whole-study results and caveats: At C4D1, TCR diversity had climbed significantly for CD4+ cells, though not for CD8+ cells. Although disease activity or prior therapy may be involved, causes of the repertoire differences remain undefined. Complete responders had baseline diversity similar to newly diagnosed patients.

Data came from immunoSEQ multiplex PCR; TCRdb stores just in-frame clones and leaves some out. The profile shows tens of thousands of clones, about 90% of them singletons. Unmatched junction bases numbered 10, after V lost 4 bases and J lost 6 bases. The CDR3 runs to 15 residues. Germline CDR1 and CDR2: SGHRS and YFSETQ. As to this clone: The antigen is not known.

As for time point: cycle 4 day 1 (C4D1), after five to seven weeks of nivolumab. Relapses following autologous stem cell transplantation were seen in all patients, with brentuximab vedotin exposure varying. The source of this sequence is a human donor with classical Hodgkin lymphoma. Source: peripheral blood mononuclear cells (PBMCs), taken before the fourth cycle of nivolumab. The chain joins TRBV5-1 to TRBJ2-3; 8 nucleotides align to TRBD1. The CDR3 loop reads CASSRTGTRHDTQYF. Here the CDR3 DNA reads TGCGCCAGCAGCCGGACAGGGACCCGTCATGATACGCAGTATTTT.